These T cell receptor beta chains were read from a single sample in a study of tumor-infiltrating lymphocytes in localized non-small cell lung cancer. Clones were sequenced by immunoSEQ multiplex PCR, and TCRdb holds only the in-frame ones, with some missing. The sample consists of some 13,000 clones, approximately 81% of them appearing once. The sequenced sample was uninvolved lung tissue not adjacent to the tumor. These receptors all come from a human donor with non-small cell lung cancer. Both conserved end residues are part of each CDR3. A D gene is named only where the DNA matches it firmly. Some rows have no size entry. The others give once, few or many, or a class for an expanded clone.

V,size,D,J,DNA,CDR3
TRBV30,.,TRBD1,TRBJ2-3,TGTGCCTGGAGTTCGGGACAGGCTGTCGGAGATACGCAGTATTTT,CAWSSGQAVGDTQYF
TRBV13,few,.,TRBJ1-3,TGTGCCAGCAGCTTAGGCCTTGGTGACACCATATATTTT,CASSLGLGDTIYF
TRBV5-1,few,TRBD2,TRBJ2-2,TGCGCCAGCAGCCGGACTAGCGGGGGCCAACCCAGCGGGGAGCTGTTTTTT,CASSRTSGGQPSGELFF
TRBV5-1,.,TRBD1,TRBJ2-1,TGCGCCAGCAGCTGGACAGGGGGTGTATACAATGAGCAGTTCTTC,CASSWTGGVYNEQFF
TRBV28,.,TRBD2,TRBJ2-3,TGTGCCAGCTCAACTAGCGGGAGGAGGCCAGATACGCAGTATTTT,CASSTSGRRPDTQYF
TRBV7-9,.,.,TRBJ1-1,TGTGCCAGCAGCCCCCAGACGGTTATGAACACTGAAGCTTTCTTT,CASSPQTVMNTEAFF
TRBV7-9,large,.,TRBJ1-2,TGTGCCAGCAGCTTAGATAACCACTATGGCTACACCTTC,CASSLDNHYGYTF
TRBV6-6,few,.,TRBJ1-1,TGTGCCAGCAGTTCTGTGCCCCCCCTCACTGAAGCTTTCTTT,CASSSVPPLTEAFF
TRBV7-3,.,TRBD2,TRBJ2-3,TGTGCCAGCAGCTCGGGACTAGCGGGAGTCGCAGATACGCAGTATTTT,CASSSGLAGVADTQYF
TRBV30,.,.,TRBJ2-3,TGTGCCTGGAGTGGAGCACCGAGCACAGATACGCAGTATTTT,CAWSGAPSTDTQYF
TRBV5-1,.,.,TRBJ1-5,TGCGCCAGTTCAACGCAGGGCCGCAATCAGCCCCAGCATTTT,CASSTQGRNQPQHF
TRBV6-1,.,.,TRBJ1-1,TGTGCCAGCAGTCGGGACTCGGAAGCTTTCTTT,CASSRDSEAFF
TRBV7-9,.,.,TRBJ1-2,TGTGCCAGCAGCCCAAATGAAGGGCATGGCTACACCTTC,CASSPNEGHGYTF
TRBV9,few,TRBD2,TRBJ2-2,TGTGCCAGCAGCTTGGGACTAGCGGAAACCGGGGAGCTGTTTTTT,CASSLGLAETGELFF
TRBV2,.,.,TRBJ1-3,TGTGCCAGCAGTGAGGAAACAGGGACTGGAAACACCATATATTTT,CASSEETGTGNTIYF
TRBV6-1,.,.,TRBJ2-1,TGTGCCAGCAGTGGCCTCCTTAGGGGAGACTACAATGAGCAGTTCTTC,CASSGLLRGDYNEQFF
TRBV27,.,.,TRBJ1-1,TGTGCCAGCAGCCCGGACCTATCGGGAAACACTGAAGCTTTCTTT,CASSPDLSGNTEAFF
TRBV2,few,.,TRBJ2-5,TGTGCCAGCAGTGCGTTATTAGGAGCCCAGTACTTC,CASSALLGAQYF
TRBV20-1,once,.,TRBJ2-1,TGCAGTGCTAGTCGTTCTAATGAGCAGTTCTTC,CSASRSNEQFF
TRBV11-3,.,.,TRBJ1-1,TGTGCCAGCAGCTTAGATTCTGGGACACGGGTAAACACTGAAGCTTTCTTT,CASSLDSGTRVNTEAFF
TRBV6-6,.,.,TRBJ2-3,TGTGCCAGCAGTTTGGCCGGACGGAACACAGATACGCAGTATTTT,CASSLAGRNTDTQYF
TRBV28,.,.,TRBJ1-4,TGTGCCAGCAGACCCGCGGCAGGGAAACTGTTTTTT,CASRPAAGKLFF
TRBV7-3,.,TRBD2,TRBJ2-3,TGTGCCAGCAGCTCGCCCGGGACTAGCGGGAGTTGGGGTGATACGCAGTATTTT,CASSSPGTSGSWGDTQYF
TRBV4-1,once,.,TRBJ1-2,TGCGCCAGCAGCCAAACTCAACAGACGGGGAACTATGGCTACACCTTC,CASSQTQQTGNYGYTF
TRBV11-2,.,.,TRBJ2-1,TGTGCCAGCAGAACCACGGGGCCCGGTGGGTACAATGAGCAGTTCTTC,CASRTTGPGGYNEQFF
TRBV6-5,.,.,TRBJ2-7,TGTGCCAGCAGTTACCGCGAGTCCTACGAGCAGTACTTC,CASSYRESYEQYF
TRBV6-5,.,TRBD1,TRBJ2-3,TGTGCCAGCAGTTCTCCAGACAGGGGAAAAGATACGCAGTATTTT,CASSSPDRGKDTQYF
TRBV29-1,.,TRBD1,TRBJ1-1,TGCAGCGTTGAAGAAATCCGGACAGGGACTGAAGCTTTCTTT,CSVEEIRTGTEAFF
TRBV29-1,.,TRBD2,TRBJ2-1,TGCAGCGCCGGTTCCCTAGCGGGGGGGATGTACAATGAGCAGTTCTTC,CSAGSLAGGMYNEQFF
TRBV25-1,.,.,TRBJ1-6,TGTGCCAGCACTAAGCGGCGCGGCGAGTCACCCCTCCACTTT,CASTKRRGESPLHF
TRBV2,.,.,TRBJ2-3,TGTGCCAGCAGTGAAGCGCTTCTAGTACCACAGTATTTT,CASSEALLVPQYF
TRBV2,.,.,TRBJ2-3,TGTGCCAGCAGTGTCCGGCAGACCACAGATACGCAGTATTTT,CASSVRQTTDTQYF
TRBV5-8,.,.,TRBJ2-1,TGTGCCAGCAGCTTGTCGGTCAGGGTGGGGTACAATGAGCAGTTCTTC,CASSLSVRVGYNEQFF
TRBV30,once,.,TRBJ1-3,TGTGCCTGGAGCCCAGGGGTATCTGGAAACACCATATATTTT,CAWSPGVSGNTIYF
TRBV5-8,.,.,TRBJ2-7,TGTGCCAGCAGCTCGGGAGCGTGGGGCGCGGTCGACTACGAGCAGTACTTC,CASSSGAWGAVDYEQYF
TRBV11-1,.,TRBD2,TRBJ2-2,TGTGCCAGCAGCAGTACTAGCGCCGGGGAGCTGTTTTTT,CASSSTSAGELFF
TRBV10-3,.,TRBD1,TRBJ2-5,TGTGCCATCAGTGAGGGTGGGACAGGGGGCTCGGTGGAAGAGACCCAGTACTTC,CAISEGGTGGSVEETQYF
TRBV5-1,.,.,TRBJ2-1,TGCGCCAGCAGCCGACAGGGGAGGGATGAGCAGTTCTTC,CASSRQGRDEQFF
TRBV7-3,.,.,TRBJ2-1,TGTGCCAGCAGCTTAGAACAGTACAATGAGCAGTTCTTC,CASSLEQYNEQFF
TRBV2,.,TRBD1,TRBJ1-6,TGTGCCAGCAGTGAGGGACAGTCCTCCTATAATTCACCCCTCCACTTT,CASSEGQSSYNSPLHF
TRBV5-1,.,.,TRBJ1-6,TGCGCCAGCAGCTTGATATGGGCCAGGGAATCACCCCTCCACTTT,CASSLIWARESPLHF
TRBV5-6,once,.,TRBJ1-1,TGTGCCAGCAGCTTGGCCCCTCAGATGGTCCACACTGAAGCTTTCTTT,CASSLAPQMVHTEAFF
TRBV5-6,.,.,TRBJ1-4,TGTGCCAGCAGCTTGTTGGCGGGCTTGAATGAAAAACTGTTTTTT,CASSLLAGLNEKLFF
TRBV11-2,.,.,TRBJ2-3,TGTGCCAGCAGCTTAGCAGATACGCAGTATTTT,CASSLADTQYF